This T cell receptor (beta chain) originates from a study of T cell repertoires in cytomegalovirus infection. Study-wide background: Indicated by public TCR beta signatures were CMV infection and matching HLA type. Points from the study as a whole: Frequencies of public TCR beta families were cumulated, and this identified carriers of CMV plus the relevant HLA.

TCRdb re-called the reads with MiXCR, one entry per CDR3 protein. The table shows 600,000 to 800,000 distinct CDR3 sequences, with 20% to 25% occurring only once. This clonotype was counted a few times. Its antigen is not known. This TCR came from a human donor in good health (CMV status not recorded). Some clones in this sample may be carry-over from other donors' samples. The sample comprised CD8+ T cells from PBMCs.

Here the CDR3 reads CASSLNSNEKLFF. As DNA, the CDR3 is TGTGCCAGCAGCCTCAACAGTAATGAAAAACTGTTTTTT. This chain links TRBV7-4 with TRBJ1-4; D is ambiguous. V shed 5 bases and J shed 4 bases, with 8 bases lying between them. Germline-derived CDR1 and CDR2 are SGHVT and SQSDAQ. The length of the CDR3 is 13 residues.